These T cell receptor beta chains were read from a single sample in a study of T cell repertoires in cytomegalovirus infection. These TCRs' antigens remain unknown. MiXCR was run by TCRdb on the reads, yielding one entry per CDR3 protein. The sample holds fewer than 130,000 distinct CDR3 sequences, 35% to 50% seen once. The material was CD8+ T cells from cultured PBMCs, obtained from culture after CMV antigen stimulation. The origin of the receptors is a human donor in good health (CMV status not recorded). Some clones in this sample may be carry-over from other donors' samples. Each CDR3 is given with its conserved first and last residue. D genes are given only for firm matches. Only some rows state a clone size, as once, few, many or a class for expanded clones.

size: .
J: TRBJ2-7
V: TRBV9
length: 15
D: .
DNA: TGTGCCAGCAGCGTAGGAGCGAATAGCCGTTACGAGCAGTACTTC
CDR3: CASSVGANSRYEQYF

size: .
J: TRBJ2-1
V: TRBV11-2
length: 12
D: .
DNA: TGTGCCAGCAGCTACACTTCAAATGAGCAGTTCTTC
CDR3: CASSYTSNEQFF

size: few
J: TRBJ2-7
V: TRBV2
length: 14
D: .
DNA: TGTGCCAGCAGTGGTTTGGGTGGAACCTACGAGCAGTACTTC
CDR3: CASSGLGGTYEQYF

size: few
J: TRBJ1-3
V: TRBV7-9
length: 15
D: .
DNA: TGTGCCAGCAGCTTAGTGGGCGGCTCTGGAAACACCATATATTTT
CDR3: CASSLVGGSGNTIYF

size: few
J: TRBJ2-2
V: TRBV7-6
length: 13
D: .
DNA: TGTGCCAGCAGCTCAAGGCATGCCGGGGAGCTGTTTTTT
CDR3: CASSSRHAGELFF

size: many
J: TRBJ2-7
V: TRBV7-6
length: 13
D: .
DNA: TGTGCCAGCAGCTTAATGACAGACTACGAGCAGTACTTC
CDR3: CASSLMTDYEQYF

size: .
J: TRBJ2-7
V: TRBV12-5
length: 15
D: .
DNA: TGTGCTAGTGGAGCCTTTCCAGGCCCCATCTACGAGCAGTACTTC
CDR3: CASGAFPGPIYEQYF

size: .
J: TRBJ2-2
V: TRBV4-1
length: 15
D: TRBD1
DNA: TGCGCCAGCAGCCCCAGGCAGGGGGAGACCGGGGAGCTGTTTTTT
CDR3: CASSPRQGETGELFF

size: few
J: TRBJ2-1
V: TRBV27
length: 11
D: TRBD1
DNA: TGTGCCAGTGTTAATGGGACAGGGCAGTTCTTC
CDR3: CASVNGTGQFF

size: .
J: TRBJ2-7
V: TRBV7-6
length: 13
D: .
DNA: TGTGCCAGCAGCCAGACGGGGTCCTACGAGCAGTACTTC
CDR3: CASSQTGSYEQYF

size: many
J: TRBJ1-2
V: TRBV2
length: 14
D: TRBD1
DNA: TGTGCCAGCAGTGACAGGGGGCAGTCCTATGGCTACACCTTC
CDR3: CASSDRGQSYGYTF

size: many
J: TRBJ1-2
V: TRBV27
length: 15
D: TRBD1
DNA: TGTGCCAGCAGTTTTAAACGGGACAGGGTAGGGGGCTACACCTTC
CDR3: CASSFKRDRVGGYTF

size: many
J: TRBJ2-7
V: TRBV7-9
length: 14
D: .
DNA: TGTGCCAGCAGCCCCAGGGACAAGTCCTACGAGCAGTACTTC
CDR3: CASSPRDKSYEQYF

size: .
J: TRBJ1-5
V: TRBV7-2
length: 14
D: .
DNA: TGTGCCAGCAGCCAGGTGTCGGGCAATCAGCCCCAGCATTTT
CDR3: CASSQVSGNQPQHF

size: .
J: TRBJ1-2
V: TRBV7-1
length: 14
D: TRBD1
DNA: TGTGCCAGCAGTCCGGACAGGACCTACTATGGCTACACCTTC
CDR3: CASSPDRTYYGYTF

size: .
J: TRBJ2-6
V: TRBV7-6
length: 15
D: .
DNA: TGTGCCAGCAGCTCCCCTGGGGTTGGGGCCAACGTCCTGACTTTC
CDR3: CASSSPGVGANVLTF

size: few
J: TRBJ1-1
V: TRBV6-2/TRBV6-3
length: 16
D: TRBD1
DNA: TGTGCCAGCAGTCCCCTCGGACAGGGGGTGAACACTGAAGCTTTCTTT
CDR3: CASSPLGQGVNTEAFF

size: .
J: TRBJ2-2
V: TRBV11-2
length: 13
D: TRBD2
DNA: TGTGCCAGCGGGGGGGCGAACACCGGGGAGCTGTTTTTT
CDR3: CASGGANTGELFF

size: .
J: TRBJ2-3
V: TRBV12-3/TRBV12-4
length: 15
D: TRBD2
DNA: TGTGCCAGCAGTTTCGGGGGGGCTGGCACAGATACGCAGTATTTT
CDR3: CASSFGGAGTDTQYF

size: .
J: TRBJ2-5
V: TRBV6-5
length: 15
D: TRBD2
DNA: TGTGCCAGCAGCCTACTAGCGGGGCCCCGAGAGACCCAGTACTTC
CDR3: CASSLLAGPRETQYF

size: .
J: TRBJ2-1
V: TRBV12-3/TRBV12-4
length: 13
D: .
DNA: TGTGCCAGCAGTCCCGCGGAGTTTACTGAGCAGTTCTTC
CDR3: CASSPAEFTEQFF

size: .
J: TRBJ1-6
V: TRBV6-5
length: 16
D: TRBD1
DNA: TGTGCCAGCAGCCAAATTGGACAGGGGGGAAATTCACCCCTCCACTTT
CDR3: CASSQIGQGGNSPLHF

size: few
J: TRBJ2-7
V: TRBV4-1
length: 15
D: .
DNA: TGCGCCAGCAGCCCAGGTGGAAACCGAGCCTACGAGCAGTACTTC
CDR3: CASSPGGNRAYEQYF

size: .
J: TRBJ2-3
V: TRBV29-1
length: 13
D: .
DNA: TGCAGCGCACCGGGACTGAGCACAGATACGCAGTATTTT
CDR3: CSAPGLSTDTQYF

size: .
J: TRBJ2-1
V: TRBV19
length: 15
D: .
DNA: TGTGCCAGTAGTATTTCAGGGAGAGATTACAATGAGCAGTTCTTC
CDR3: CASSISGRDYNEQFF

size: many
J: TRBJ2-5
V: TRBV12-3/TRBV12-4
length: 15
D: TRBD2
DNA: TGTGCCAGCAGCCAAGCGGGGAAGGCGAGAGAGACCCAGTACTTC
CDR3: CASSQAGKARETQYF

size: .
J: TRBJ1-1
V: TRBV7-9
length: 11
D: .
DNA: TGTGCCAGCAGCTTTTCTCCGGGAGCTTTCTTT
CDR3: CASSFSPGAFF

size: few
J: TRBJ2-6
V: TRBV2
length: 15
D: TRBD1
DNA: TGTGCCAGCAGTTCCGACAGGGGTGGGGCCAACGTCCTGACTTTC
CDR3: CASSSDRGGANVLTF

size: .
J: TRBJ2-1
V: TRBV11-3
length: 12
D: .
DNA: TGTGCCAGCAGCTTAGGGGGACTTGAACAGTTCTTC
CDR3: CASSLGGLEQFF

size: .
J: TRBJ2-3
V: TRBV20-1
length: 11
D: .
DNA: TGCAGTACGAAAGGGGGAGATACGCAGTATTTT
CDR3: CSTKGGDTQYF

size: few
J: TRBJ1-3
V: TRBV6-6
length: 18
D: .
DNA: TGTGCCAGCAGTTATAATACAGGGCCCCGAATCTCTGGAAACACCATATATTTT
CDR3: CASSYNTGPRISGNTIYF

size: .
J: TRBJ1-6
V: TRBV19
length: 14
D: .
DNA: TGTGCCAGTAGGCAGGGTGGCTATAATTCACCCCTCCACTTT
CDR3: CASRQGGYNSPLHF

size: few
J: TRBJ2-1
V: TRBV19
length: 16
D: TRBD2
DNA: TGTGCCAGTAGTTTGACTAGCGGGGGCTCCTACAATGAGCAGTTCTTC
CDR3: CASSLTSGGSYNEQFF

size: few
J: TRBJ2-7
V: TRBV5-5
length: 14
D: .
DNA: TGTGCCAGCAGCCGAGGACCGGATCTTTACGAGCAGTACTTC
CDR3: CASSRGPDLYEQYF

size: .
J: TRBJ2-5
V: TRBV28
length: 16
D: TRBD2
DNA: TGTGCCAGCAGTTTTTTGAGCGGGGGGGCCGAAGAGACCCAGTACTTC
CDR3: CASSFLSGGAEETQYF

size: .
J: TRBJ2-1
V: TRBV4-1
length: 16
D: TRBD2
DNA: TGCGCCAGCAGCCAAGGCCCTAGCGGGGGGGCCCCTGAGCAGTTCTTC
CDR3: CASSQGPSGGAPEQFF

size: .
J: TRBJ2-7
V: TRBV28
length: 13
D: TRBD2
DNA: TGTGCCAGCACCCTAGCGGGGTCCTACGAGCAGTACTTC
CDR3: CASTLAGSYEQYF

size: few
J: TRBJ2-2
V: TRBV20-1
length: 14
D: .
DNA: TGCAGTGCTAGAGACAGGGTCAACACCGGGGAGCTGTTTTTT
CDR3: CSARDRVNTGELFF

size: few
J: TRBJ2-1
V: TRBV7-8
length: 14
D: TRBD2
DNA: TGTGCCAGCAGCGTTAGCGGGGGAATTGGCGAGCAGTTCTTC
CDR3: CASSVSGGIGEQFF

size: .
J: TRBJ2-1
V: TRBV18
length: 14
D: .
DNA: TGTGCCAGCTCACTCGGGTGGGGGAGCGATGAGCAGTTCTTC
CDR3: CASSLGWGSDEQFF

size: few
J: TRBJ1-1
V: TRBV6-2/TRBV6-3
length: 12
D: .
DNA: TGTGCCAGCAGTCCCGACTTAACTGAAGCTTTCTTT
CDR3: CASSPDLTEAFF

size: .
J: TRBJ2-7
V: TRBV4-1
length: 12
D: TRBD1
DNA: TGCGCCAGCAGCCAAGGTCCGGACAGGCGACACTTC
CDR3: CASSQGPDRRHF

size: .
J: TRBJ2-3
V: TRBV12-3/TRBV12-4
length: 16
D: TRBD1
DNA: TGTGCCAGCAGTCCCGGGACAGTAGCCAGCACAGATACGCAGTATTTT
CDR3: CASSPGTVASTDTQYF

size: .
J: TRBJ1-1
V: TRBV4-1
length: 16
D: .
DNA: TGCGCCAGCAGCTTATCTCCCGGACCGACTAACACTGAAGCTTTCTTT
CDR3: CASSLSPGPTNTEAFF

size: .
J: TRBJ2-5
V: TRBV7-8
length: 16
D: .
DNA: TGTGCCAGCACTAAGGCGGGGGCCTCCCCGGGAGAGACCCAGTACTTC
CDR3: CASTKAGASPGETQYF

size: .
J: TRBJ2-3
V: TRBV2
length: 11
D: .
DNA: TGTGCCAGCAAAGGGAGGGATACGCAGTATTTT
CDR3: CASKGRDTQYF

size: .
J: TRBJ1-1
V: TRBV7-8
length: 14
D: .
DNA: TGTGCCAGCAGCCTTTCCGAAATGAACACTGAAGCTTTCTTT
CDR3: CASSLSEMNTEAFF

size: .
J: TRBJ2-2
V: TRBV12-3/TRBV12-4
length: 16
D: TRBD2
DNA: TGTGCCAGCACCAAGGGACTAGCGGGGGGGCCCGGGGAGCTGTTTTTT
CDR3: CASTKGLAGGPGELFF

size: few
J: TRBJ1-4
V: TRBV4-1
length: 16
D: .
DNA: TGCGCCAGCAGCCAAGGTCCTGGGGAAGCAGGGGAAAAACTGTTTTTT
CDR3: CASSQGPGEAGEKLFF

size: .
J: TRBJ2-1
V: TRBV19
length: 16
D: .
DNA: TGTGCCAGTAGTATAGGCGTAGGCCTCTCCCACAATGAGCAGTTCTTC
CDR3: CASSIGVGLSHNEQFF

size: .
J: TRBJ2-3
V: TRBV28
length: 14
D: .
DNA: TGTGCCAGCAGTTCAGGACGGGACACAGATACGCAGTATTTT
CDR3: CASSSGRDTDTQYF

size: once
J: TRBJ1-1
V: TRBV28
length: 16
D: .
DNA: TGTGCCAGCAGTCTTGGTTTGGGCGGAGGGCCCACTGAAGCTTTCTTT
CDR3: CASSLGLGGGPTEAFF

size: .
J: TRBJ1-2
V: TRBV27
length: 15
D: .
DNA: TGTGCCAGCAGTTTATCTTGGGGGGTTGGCTATGGCTACACCTTC
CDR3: CASSLSWGVGYGYTF

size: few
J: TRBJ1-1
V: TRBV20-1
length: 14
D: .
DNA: TGCAGTGCTAGACCCAGACAGGCAAACACTGAAGCTTTCTTT
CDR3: CSARPRQANTEAFF

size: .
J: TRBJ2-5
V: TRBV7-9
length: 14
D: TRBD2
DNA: TGTGCCAGCAGCTTAGTCCCTAGCGGAGAGACCCAGTACTTC
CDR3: CASSLVPSGETQYF

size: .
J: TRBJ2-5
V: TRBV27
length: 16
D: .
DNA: TGTGCCAGCAGCTTGCTACCGACAGCGTACCAAGAGACCCAGTACTTC
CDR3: CASSLLPTAYQETQYF